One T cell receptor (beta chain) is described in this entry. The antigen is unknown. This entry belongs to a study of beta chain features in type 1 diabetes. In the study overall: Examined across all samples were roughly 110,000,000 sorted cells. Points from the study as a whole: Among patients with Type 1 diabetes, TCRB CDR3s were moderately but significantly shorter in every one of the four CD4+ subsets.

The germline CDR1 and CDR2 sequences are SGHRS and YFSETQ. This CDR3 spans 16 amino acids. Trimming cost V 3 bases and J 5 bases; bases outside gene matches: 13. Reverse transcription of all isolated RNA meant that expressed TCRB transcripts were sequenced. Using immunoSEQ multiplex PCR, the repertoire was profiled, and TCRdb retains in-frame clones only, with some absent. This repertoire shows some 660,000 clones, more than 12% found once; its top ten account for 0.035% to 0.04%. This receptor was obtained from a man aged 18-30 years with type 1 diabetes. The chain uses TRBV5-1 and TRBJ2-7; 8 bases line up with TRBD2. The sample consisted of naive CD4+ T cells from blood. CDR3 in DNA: TGCGCCAGCAGCTCGCGGACTAGCAGCTACTCAGACGAGCAGTACTTC. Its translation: CASSSRTSSYSDEQYF.